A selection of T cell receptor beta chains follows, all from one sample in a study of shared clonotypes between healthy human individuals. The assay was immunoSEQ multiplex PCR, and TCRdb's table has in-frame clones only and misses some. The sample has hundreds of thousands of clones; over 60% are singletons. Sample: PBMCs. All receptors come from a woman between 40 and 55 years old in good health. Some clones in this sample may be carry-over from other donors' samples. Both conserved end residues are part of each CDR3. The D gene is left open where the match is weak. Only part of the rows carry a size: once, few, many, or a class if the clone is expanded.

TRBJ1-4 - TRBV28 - CASQQGDEKLFF TGTGCCAGCCAACAGGGAGATGAAAAACTGTTTTTT
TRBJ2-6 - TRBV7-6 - CASSPDGNSGANVLTF TGTGCCAGCAGCCCGGACGGAAACTCTGGGGCCAACGTCCTGACTTTC
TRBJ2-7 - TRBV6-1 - CASSEWTPPYEQYF TGTGCCAGCAGTGAATGGACTCCCCCCTACGAGCAGTACTTC
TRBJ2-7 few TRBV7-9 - CASSPLVSYEQYF TGTGCCAGCAGCCCCCTAGTCTCCTACGAGCAGTACTTC
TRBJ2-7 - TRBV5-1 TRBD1 CASSLGTGGHEQYF TGCGCCAGCAGCTTAGGGACAGGGGGCCACGAGCAGTACTTC
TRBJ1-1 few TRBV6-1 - CASSEGGVNTEAFF TGTGCCAGCAGTGAAGGGGGCGTCAACACTGAAGCTTTCTTT
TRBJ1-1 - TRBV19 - CASSIRENTEAFF TGTGCCAGTAGTATTCGCGAGAACACTGAAGCTTTCTTT
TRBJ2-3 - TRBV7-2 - CASSLDRDTDTQYF TGTGCCAGCAGCTTAGACAGGGACACAGATACGCAGTATTTT
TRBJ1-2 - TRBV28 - CASRAPGGDYGYTF TGTGCCAGCAGGGCCCCGGGCGGCGACTATGGCTACACCTTC
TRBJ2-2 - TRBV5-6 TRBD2 CASSLMGLAGSGELFF TGTGCCAGCAGCTTGATGGGACTAGCGGGATCCGGGGAGCTGTTCTTT
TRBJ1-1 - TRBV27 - CASSPWHRPYEAFF TGTGCCAGCAGTCCATGGCACAGGCCCTATGAAGCTTTCTTT
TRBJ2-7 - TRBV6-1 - CASSELGQGYEQYF TGTGCCAGCAGTGAATTGGGGCAGGGCTACGAGCAGTACTTC